This entry describes one TCR beta chain. The data stem from a study of T cell changes during pregnancy in multiple sclerosis. This CDR3 is 18 amino acids long. The V segment lost 3 bases and the J segment 2 bases; nucleotides outside the gene matches: 10. Germline V gene sequence: CDR1 LNHDA, CDR2 SQIVND (reference sequence). Sequencing used immunoSEQ multiplex PCR; TCRdb keeps in-frame clones, though not all of them. The data hold under 70,000 clones, with about nine tenths observed a single time. The chain uses TRBV19 and TRBJ2-3, with 11 bases aligning to TRBD2. The clonotype comes from a female donor in good health, enrolled as a control in a pregnancy study. Sequencing used peripheral blood, obtained in the third trimester of pregnancy. CDR3 in amino acids: CASSMGLAEKLITDTQYF. The CDR3 DNA follows: TGTGCCAGTAGTATGGGACTAGCGGAAAAACTAATCACAGATACGCAGTATTTT.